The clone carrying this TCR beta chain is labeled medium-sized. TCR cDNA molecules each had a unique molecular identifier. A single record per CDR3 protein comes from TCRdb applying MiXCR to the 5' RACE reads. The data show 20,000 to 25,000 distinct CDR3 sequences, 3.5% to 5% seen once. These data belong to a study of spatial heterogeneity in lung cancer. CDR1 is MDHEN and CDR2 is SYDVKM in the germline V gene. CDR3 length equals 15 residues. Germline trimming cut 5 bases from V and 5 bases from J; bases unmatched to any gene: 11. Documented time point: sample taken at primary tumor resection. Material for sequencing was whole RNA from tumor, nontumor lung or frozen PBMC, left unsorted.

This sequence joins TRBV28 and TRBJ2-7; TRBD1 matches at 8 bases. Sequencing used PBMCs, obtained at surgery. The sequence came from a male donor with early-stage non-small cell lung cancer. CDR3 region: CASSPSSGGSDEQYF. Here the CDR3 DNA reads TGTGCCAGCAGTCCCTCATCAGGGGGCAGCGACGAGCAGTACTTC.